This TCR beta chain emerged from a study of vaccination and CD4 T cells after COVID-19. Whole-study context: SARS-CoV-2 positivity in convalescent patients was established by nasal swab PCR; roughly 9 had mild and one severe disease. Cellular stimulation was performed using overlapping spike peptides derived from SARS-CoV-2, HCoV-NL63, HCoV-OC43 and HCoV-229E. Overall study findings and caveats: Convalescent patients' clones that were vaccine-specific were spike mono-reactive in 304 of 307 cases.

Treatment: roughly ten-day PBMC culture with coronavirus spike peptide pools or control peptides (ViraFEST assay). Sequencing of the DNA from cultured CD4+ T cells was carried out with the Oncomine TCR Beta short-read assay. One entry per CDR3 protein, called by TCRdb with MiXCR from the PCR reads. This sample has about 6,800 distinct CDR3 sequences, with more than 60% found just once. Note on this clonotype: Its antigen remains unknown.

CDR1 LGHNA and CDR2 YSLEER come from the germline V gene. CDR3 length: 14 residues. Trimming left V 4 bases short and J 2 bases short, with 8 bases between. This sequence was found in a human donor who had recovered from COVID-19. The sequencing sample was made of CD4+ T cells from blood, cultured in vitro. The rearrangement uses TRBV4-3 and TRBJ2-2, with D unclear. CDR3 region: CASSPDRNTGELFF. CDR3 bases: TGCGCCAGCAGCCCGGACCGAAACACCGGGGAGCTGTTTTTT.